This T cell receptor beta chain comes out of a study of blood T cells in healthy people across ages. Germline V CDR1 and CDR2: LNHNV, YYDKDF (reference sequence). Trimming cost V 1 base and J 3 bases, with 7 bases left between them. The CDR3 loop spans 13 amino acids. A J-beta primer mix and a sample-barcoded 5' primer were used in a second PCR of about 7 to 12 cycles. TCRdb processed the 5' RACE reads anew with MiXCR; each CDR3 protein has one entry. The data show about 730,000 distinct CDR3 sequences, with about 40% seen just once and 20% to 25% held by the top ten. The clonotype originates from an older woman in good health. This chain connects TRBV15 to TRBJ2-7; no clear D. The sample consisted of blood. CDR3 in amino acids: CATSRGGNYEQYF. The CDR3 coding sequence is TGTGCCACCAGCAGAGGCGGTAACTACGAGCAGTACTTC.